The sequence of this T cell receptor beta chain was determined in a study of cytomegalovirus exposure and HLA in healthy donors. Researchers ran the PCR with 60 Vbeta and 13 Jbeta primers. The method was immunoSEQ multiplex PCR; TCRdb's version includes in-frame clones alone and lacks a portion of them. The data contain 110,000 to 150,000 clones, about 70% of them singletons. CDR1 and CDR2 (germline): GTSNPN, SVGIG (reference sequence). This CDR3 region has 14 residues. With 1 base clipped from V and 5 bases from J, the junction kept 8 bases outside the gene matches. This TCR came from a young man in good health and CMV-seronegative. Material: PBMCs. This chain connects TRBV30 to TRBJ2-7; TRBD2 agrees at 7 bases. For the CDR3, the DNA is TGTGCCTGGAGTGCTGGCGGGAGTATACACGAGCAGTACTTC. It specifies CAWSAGGSIHEQYF.